This TCR beta chain derives from a study of blood T cells in healthy people across ages. V shed 3 bases and J shed 2 bases, with 7 bases lying between them. Germline CDR1 is GTSNPN and CDR2 is SVGIG (reference sequence). CDR3 length: 12 amino acids. PBMCs were isolated at a quantity of at least 6 million per sample. Together with a sample-barcoded 5' primer, a J-beta primer mix was included in a second PCR lasting roughly 6 to 12 cycles. MiXCR, run by TCRdb on the 5' RACE reads, gives a single entry per CDR3 protein. The profile shows over 550,000 distinct CDR3 sequences, around 31% of them singletons. This clonotype was seen many times.

V is TRBV30 and J is TRBJ2-5; D is tentatively TRBD1 or TRBD2 (5 bases each). The origin of this receptor is a woman aged 80 or over in good health. What was sequenced was blood. This chain's CDR3 is CAWRGVQETQYF. CDR3 bases: TGTGCCTGGAGGGGGGTTCAAGAGACCCAGTACTTC. The entire variable domain, with the rest obtained from reference TRBV30 and TRBJ2-5, is as follows: SQTIHQWPATLVQPVGSPLSLECTVEGTSNPNLYWYRQAAGRGLQLLFYSVGIGQISSEVPQNLSASRPQDRQFILSSKKLLLSDSGFYLCAWRGVQETQYFGPGTRLLVL.